Listed here are 9 T cell receptor beta chains from one sample, sequenced in a study of cytomegalovirus exposure and HLA in healthy donors. Method: immunoSEQ multiplex PCR; TCRdb's copy keeps in-frame clones and lacks some. The sample lists some 260,000 clones; roughly 87% were seen once. The material sequenced was PBMCs. The receptor set was obtained from a man aged 18 to 29 in good health and CMV-seropositive.

This clone was seen only once. The CDR3 spells CASSLRLAYQETQYF. The CDR3 DNA reads as TGTGCCAGCAGCTTGCGACTAGCGTATCAAGAGACCCAGTACTTC. V usage is TRBV5-6 and J usage is TRBJ2-5; 8 bases map to TRBD2. CDR3 size: 15 residues. The V segment lost 1 base and the J segment 2 bases; nucleotides outside the gene matches: 4. In germline, CDR1 is SGHDT, CDR2 YYEEEE.

The chain combines TRBV28 with TRBJ1-2; 8 bases agree with TRBD1. The CDR3 is made up of 14 amino acids. Germline V gene sequence: CDR1 MDHEN, CDR2 SYDVKM. The J segment lost 4 bases and the V segment lost 7 bases, leaving 8 bases of the junction unmatched. This CDR3 is CASTLGQGLYGYTF. The CDR3 nucleotides read TGTGCCAGCACCCTTGGACAGGGACTCTATGGCTACACCTTC.

The rearrangement uses TRBV10-2 and TRBJ1-1; D not resolved. The V gene's germline CDR1 is WSHSY and CDR2 SAAADI. The CDR3 is 13 residues long. V was cut by 4 bases and J by 1 base, with 7 bases left in between. As DNA, the CDR3 is TGCGCCAGCAGTGGACGGCAGAACACTGAAGCTTTCTTT. Translation gives CASSGRQNTEAFF.

There are a few counts of this clone. The chain carries TRBV6-4 and TRBJ1-2; D perhaps matches TRBD1 (5 bases). Germline-derived CDR1 and CDR2 are MRHNA and SNTAGT. The CDR3 has 13 residues. V dropped 2 bases and J dropped 5 bases, with 9 bases sitting between them. CDR3 nucleotides: TGTGCCAGCAGTGACCGACAGCCATATGGCTACACCTTC. This codes for CASSDRQPYGYTF.

CDR3 amino acids: CASSQDTGNWYEQYF. The CDR3 DNA reads as TGCGCCAGCAGCCAAGATACGGGGAATTGGTACGAGCAGTACTTC. This chain connects TRBV4-3 to TRBJ2-7; D possibly corresponds to TRBD2 (5 bases). Trimming removed 0 bases at V and 4 bases at J, with 13 bases between. This CDR3 is built from 15 residues. The germline V gene encodes CDR1 LGHNA and CDR2 YSLEER.

V gene TRBV6-5 combines with J gene TRBJ2-2, with a weak D call TRBD1 (6 bases). The ends were cut back, 6 bases at V and 1 base at J, with 12 bases in the middle. This CDR3 spans 15 amino acids. Per germline, CDR1 MNHEY and CDR2 SVGAGI. The CDR3, as DNA: TGTGCCAGCAGCCAAGACAGGCAGAACACCGGGGAGCTGTTTTTT. It is translated as CASSQDRQNTGELFF.

This chain links TRBV5-1 with TRBJ2-7, with TRBD1 identical over 8 bases. The germline V gene encodes CDR1 SGHRS and CDR2 YFSETQ. The CDR3 contains 14 residues. J lost 6 bases, V lost 1 base, and 6 bases had no gene match. The CDR3 coding sequence is TGCGCCAGCAGCTTGCAACAGGGGGTGAGCGAGCAGTACTTC. Amino acid sequence: CASSLQQGVSEQYF.

The V and J genes are TRBV30 and TRBJ1-2; 8 bases line up with TRBD1. Germline lookup yields CDR1 GTSNPN and CDR2 SVGIG (reference sequence). J was trimmed by 6 bases and V by 2 bases; bases with no gene match: 11. This CDR3 spans 15 amino acids. The chain's CDR3 is CAWSPPDRESHGYTF. The CDR3 nucleotides are TGTGCCTGGAGTCCCCCGGACAGGGAAAGCCATGGCTACACCTTC.

The CDR3 region is CASSLAVYRGRETQYF. In DNA form, the CDR3 reads TGCGCCAGCAGCTTGGCGGTTTACCGGGGTCGAGAGACCCAGTACTTC. This chain joins TRBV5-1 and TRBJ2-5; D is perhaps TRBD2 (5 bases). In germline, CDR1 is SGHRS, CDR2 YFSETQ. The CDR3 covers 16 residues. V dropped 0 bases and J dropped 4 bases, with 16 bases sitting between them.